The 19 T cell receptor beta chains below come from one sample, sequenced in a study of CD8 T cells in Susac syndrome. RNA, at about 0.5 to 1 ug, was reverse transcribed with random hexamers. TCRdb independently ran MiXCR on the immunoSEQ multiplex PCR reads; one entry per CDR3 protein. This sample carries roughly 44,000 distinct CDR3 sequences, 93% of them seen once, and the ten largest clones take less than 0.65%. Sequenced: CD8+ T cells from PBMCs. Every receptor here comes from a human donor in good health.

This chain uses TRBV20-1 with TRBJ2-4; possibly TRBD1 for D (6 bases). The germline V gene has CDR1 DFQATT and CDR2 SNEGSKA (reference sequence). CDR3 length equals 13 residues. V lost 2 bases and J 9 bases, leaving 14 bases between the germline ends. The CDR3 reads CSARSGDVGIQYF. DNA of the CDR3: TGCAGTGCTAGATCAGGGGATGTAGGCATTCAGTACTTC.

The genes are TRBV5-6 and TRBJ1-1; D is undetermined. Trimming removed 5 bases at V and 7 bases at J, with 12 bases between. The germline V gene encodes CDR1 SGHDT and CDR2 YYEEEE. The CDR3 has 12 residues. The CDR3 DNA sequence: TGTGCCAGCAGTTCATACCAGGATGAAGCTTTCTTT. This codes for CASSSYQDEAFF.

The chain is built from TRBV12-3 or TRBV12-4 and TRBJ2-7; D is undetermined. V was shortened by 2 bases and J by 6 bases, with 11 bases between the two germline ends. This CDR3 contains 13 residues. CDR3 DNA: TGTGCCAGCAGTTTATCAAGATACGGCGAGCAGTACTTC. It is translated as CASSLSRYGEQYF.

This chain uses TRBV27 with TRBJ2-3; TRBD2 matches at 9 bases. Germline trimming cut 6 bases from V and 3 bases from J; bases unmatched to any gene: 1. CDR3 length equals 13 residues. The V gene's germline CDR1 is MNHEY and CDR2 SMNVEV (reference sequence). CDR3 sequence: CASRLAGTDTQYF. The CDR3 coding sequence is TGTGCCAGCAGACTAGCGGGTACAGATACGCAGTATTTT.

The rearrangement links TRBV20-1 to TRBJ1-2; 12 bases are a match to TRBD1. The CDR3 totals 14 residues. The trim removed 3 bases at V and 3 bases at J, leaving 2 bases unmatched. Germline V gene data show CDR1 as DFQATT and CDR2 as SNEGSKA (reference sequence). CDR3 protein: CSARGQGAYYGYTF. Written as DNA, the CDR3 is TGCAGTGCTAGGGGACAGGGGGCGTACTATGGCTACACCTTC.

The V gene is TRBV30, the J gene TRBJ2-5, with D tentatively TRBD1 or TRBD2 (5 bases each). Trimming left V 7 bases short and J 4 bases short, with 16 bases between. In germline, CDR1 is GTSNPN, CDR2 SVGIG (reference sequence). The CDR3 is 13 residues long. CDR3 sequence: CASRDLGRETQYF. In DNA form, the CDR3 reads TGTGCCTCTCGAGACTTGGGACGAGAGACCCAGTACTTC.

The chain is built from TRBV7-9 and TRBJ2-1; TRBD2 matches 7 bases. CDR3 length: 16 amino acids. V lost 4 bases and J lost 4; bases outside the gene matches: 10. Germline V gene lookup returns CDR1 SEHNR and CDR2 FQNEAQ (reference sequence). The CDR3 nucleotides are TGTGCCAGCAGCTCCAACAAAAGCGGGGTATACAATGAGCAGTTCTTC. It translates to CASSSNKSGVYNEQFF.

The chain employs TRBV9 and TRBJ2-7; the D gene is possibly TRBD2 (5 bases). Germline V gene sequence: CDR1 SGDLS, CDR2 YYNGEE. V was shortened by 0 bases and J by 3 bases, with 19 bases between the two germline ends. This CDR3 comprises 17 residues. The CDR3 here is CASSVDQLGRSLYEQYF. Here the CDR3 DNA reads TGTGCCAGCAGCGTAGACCAACTAGGGAGATCCCTCTACGAGCAGTACTTC. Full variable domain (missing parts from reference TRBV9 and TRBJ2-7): DSGVTQTPKHLITATGQRVTLRCSPRSGDLSVYWYQQSLDQGLQFLIQYYNGEERAKGNILERFSAQQFPDLHSELNLSSLELGDSALYFCASSVDQLGRSLYEQYFGPGTRLTVT.

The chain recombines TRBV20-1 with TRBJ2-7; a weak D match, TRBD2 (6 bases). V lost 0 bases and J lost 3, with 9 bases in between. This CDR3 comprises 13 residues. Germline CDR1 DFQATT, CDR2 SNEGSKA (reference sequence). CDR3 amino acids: CSARDPGVYEQYF. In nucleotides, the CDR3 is TGCAGTGCTAGAGATCCGGGGGTCTACGAGCAGTACTTC.

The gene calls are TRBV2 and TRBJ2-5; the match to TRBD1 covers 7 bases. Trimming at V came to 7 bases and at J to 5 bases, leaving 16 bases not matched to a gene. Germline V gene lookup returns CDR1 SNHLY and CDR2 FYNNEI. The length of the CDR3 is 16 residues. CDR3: CASTGVDRLEGETQYF. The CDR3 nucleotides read TGTGCCAGCACCGGGGTGGACAGGCTTGAGGGGGAGACCCAGTACTTC.

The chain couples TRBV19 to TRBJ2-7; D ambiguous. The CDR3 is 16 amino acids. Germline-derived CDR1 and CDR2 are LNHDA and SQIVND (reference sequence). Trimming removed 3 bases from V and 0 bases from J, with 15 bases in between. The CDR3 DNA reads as TGTGCCAGTAGTATGGGGTTGGCGGCAGTCTCCTACGAGCAGTACTTC. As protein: CASSMGLAAVSYEQYF.

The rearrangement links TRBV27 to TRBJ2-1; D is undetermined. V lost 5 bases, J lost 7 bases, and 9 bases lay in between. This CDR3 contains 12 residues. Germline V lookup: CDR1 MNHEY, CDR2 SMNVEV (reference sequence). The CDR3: CASSTQHNEQFF. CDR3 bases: TGTGCCAGCAGTACGCAGCATAATGAGCAGTTCTTC.

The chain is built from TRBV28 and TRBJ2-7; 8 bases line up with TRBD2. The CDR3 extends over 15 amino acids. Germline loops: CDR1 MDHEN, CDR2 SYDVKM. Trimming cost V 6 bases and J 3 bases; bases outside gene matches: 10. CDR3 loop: CASSLLAAKNYEQYF. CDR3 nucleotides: TGTGCCAGCAGCCTACTAGCGGCGAAGAACTACGAGCAGTACTTC.

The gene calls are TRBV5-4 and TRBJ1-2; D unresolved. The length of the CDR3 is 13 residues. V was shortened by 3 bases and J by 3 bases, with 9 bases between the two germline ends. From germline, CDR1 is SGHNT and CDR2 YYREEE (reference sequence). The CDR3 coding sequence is TGTGCCAGCAGCTCCCGAGACGACTATGGCTACACCTTC. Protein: CASSSRDDYGYTF. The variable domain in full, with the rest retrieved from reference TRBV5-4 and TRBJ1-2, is ETGVTQSPTHLIKTRGQQVTLRCSSQSGHNTVSWYQQALGQGPQFIFQYYREEENGRGNFPPRFSGLQFPNYSSELNVNALELDDSALYLCASSSRDDYGYTFGSGTRLTVV.

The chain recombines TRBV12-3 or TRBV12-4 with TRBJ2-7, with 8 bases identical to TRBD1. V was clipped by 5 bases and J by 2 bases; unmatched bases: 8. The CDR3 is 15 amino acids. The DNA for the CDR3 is TGTGCCAGCAGTCCCTTCAGGGGGCTGGCCTACGAGCAGTACTTC. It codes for CASSPFRGLAYEQYF.

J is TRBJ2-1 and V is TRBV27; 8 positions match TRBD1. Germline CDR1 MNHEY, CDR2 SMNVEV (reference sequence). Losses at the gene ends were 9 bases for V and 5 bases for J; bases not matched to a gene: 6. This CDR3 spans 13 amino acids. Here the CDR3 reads CASGQGSNNEQFF. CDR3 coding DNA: TGTGCCAGTGGACAGGGTAGTAACAATGAGCAGTTCTTC.

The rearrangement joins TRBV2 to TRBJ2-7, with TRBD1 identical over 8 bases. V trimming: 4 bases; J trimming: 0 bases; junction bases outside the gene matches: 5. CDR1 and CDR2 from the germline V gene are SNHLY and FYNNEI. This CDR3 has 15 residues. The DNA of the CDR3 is TGTGCCAGCAGTGGATCAGGGGGCGTCTCCTACGAGCAGTACTTC. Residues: CASSGSGGVSYEQYF.

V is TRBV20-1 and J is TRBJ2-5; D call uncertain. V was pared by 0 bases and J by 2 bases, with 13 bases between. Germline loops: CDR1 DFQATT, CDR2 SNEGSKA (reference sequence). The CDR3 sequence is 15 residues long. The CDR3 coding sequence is TGCAGTGCTAGAGACCCTACGATTTTTCAAGAGACCCAGTACTTC. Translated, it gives CSARDPTIFQETQYF.

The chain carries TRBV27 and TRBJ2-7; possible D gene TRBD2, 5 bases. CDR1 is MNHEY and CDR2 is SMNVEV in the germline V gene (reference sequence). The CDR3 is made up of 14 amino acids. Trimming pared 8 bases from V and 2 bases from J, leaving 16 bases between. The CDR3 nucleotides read TGTGCCAGCGGTCCCGGACTTTTTACCTACGAGCAGTACTTC. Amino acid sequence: CASGPGLFTYEQYF.